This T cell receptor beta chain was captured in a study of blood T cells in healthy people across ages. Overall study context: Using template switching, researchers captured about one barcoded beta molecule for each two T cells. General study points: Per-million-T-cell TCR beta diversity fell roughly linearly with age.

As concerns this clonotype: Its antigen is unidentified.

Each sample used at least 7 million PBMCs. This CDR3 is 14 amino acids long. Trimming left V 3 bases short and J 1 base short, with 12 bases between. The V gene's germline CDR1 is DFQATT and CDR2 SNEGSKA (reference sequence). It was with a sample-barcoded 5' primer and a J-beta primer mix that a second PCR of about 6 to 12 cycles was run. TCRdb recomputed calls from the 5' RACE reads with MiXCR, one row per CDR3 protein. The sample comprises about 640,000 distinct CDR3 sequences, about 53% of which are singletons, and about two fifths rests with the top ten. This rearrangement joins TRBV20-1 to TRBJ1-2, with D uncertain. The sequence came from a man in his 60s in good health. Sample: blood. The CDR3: CSASWIDFNYGYTF. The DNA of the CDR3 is TGCAGTGCTAGTTGGATCGATTTTAACTATGGCTACACCTTC.